One sample yielded the 4 T cell receptor beta chains listed below, sequenced in a study of T-cell memory formation after mild COVID-19. Via MiXCR, TCRdb re-called the 5' RACE reads, giving one row per CDR3 protein. Of 200,000 to 250,000 distinct CDR3 sequences detected, more than 8% appear once; the ten largest clones hold 3.5%. The sequencing input was PBMCs or a T cell subset sorted from them (not recorded which). The receptor source for this set is a man between 18 and 29 years old who had mild COVID-19 (a few samples of this study predate the infection). Cell type and time point are not known.

The chain joins TRBV7-2 to TRBJ2-1, with D maybe TRBD2 (5 bases). Germline V gene data show CDR1 as SGHTA and CDR2 as FQGNSA. Trimming removed 5 bases from V and 10 bases from J, with 15 bases in between. The CDR3 is 13 residues long. CDR3 protein: CASSPSIPQEQFF. Written as DNA, the CDR3 is TGTGCCAGCAGCCCTAGCATCCCCCAAGAGCAGTTCTTC.

This clonotype appeared many times. V gene TRBV9 combines with J gene TRBJ2-5; 9 bases align to TRBD2. Germline CDR1 and CDR2: SGDLS and YYNGEE. The trim removed 0 bases at V and 1 base at J, leaving 7 bases unmatched. The CDR3 contains 17 residues. The CDR3 region is CASSVGGSGGSQETQYF. The CDR3 bases are TGTGCCAGCAGCGTAGGGGGTAGCGGGGGCTCCCAAGAGACCCAGTACTTC.

This clonotype has a count of ten or more. The chain couples TRBV15 to TRBJ2-1; D is uncertain. Germline V lookup: CDR1 LNHNV, CDR2 YYDKDF (reference sequence). The V and J ends lost 0 bases and 7 bases respectively, with 10 bases between them. This CDR3 comprises 14 residues. The CDR3 is CATSRDRATNEQFF. The DNA of the CDR3 is TGTGCCACCAGCAGAGATCGAGCGACGAATGAGCAGTTCTTC. Drawing the rest from reference TRBV15 and TRBJ2-1, the complete variable domain is DAMVIQNPRYQVTQFGKPVTLSCSQTLNHNVMYWYQQKSSQAPKLLFHYYDKDFNNEADTPDNFQSRRPNTSFCFLDIRSPGLGDTAMYLCATSRDRATNEQFFGPGTRLTVL.

The gene calls are TRBV7-2 and TRBJ1-4; unclear D gene. Trimming left V 5 bases short and J 3 bases short, with 13 bases between. Germline CDR1 reads SGHTA; CDR2 reads FQGNSA. The length of the CDR3 is 15 residues. In DNA form, the CDR3 reads TGTGCCAGCAGCCCCTCCTCCCGGGCTAATGAAAAACTGTTTTTT. Translated, it gives CASSPSSRANEKLFF.